This T cell receptor beta chain was found in a study of CD8+CD57+ T cells in acquired aplastic anemia. Study as a whole: The sorted CD4+ and CD8+ cells yielded an average around 3.4 ug of DNA. Study-wide points: Levels of CD8+ Simpson's diversity were not significantly distinct in patients versus controls. Overlapping CD8+ CDR3 repertoires of patients and controls contained approximately 29 shared sequences.

Genomic DNA provided the template from which TCR beta VDJ and CDR3 profiles were obtained. TCRdb independently ran MiXCR on the reads; one entry per CDR3 protein. The table records 200,000 to 250,000 distinct CDR3 sequences, over 55% of them present only once. As to this clonotype: Antigen: not known.

The sequence came from a human donor in good health. Input material: sorted CD4+, CD8+, or CD8+CD57+ T cells (not recorded which) from PBMCs.

The CDR3 nucleotides read TGTGCCAGCAGCCAAGAGGGGGACGGAGAGTACGAGCAGTACTTC. It codes for CASSQEGDGEYEQYF. This rearrangement joins TRBV25-1 to TRBJ2-7, with a tentative D call TRBD1 (6 bases). CDR3 size: 15 residues. The V gene's germline CDR1 is MGHDK and CDR2 SYGVNS. The V end was cut by 6 bases, the J end by 4 bases, with 19 bases between.